The 9 T cell receptor beta chains in this list originate from one sample, sequenced in a study of T cell responses to AZD1222 COVID-19 vaccine. TCRdb's table, derived via immunoSEQ multiplex PCR, lists solely in-frame clones and lacks some. This table holds 90,000 to 120,000 clones, about 88% found once. Sequencing was performed on peripheral blood, taken on day 0 of AZD1222 vaccination. The receptors stem from an adult in good health.

The chain links TRBV7-8 to TRBJ1-4, with D tentatively TRBD1 (5 bases). The CDR3 loop spans 15 amino acids. Trimming shortened V by 5 bases and J by 5 bases, and 15 bases separated the two germline ends. The V gene's germline CDR1 is SGHVS and CDR2 FQNEAQ. The CDR3 DNA follows: TGTGCCAGCAGCCCCCGGACAACAAGGAATGAAAAACTGTTTTTT. Protein: CASSPRTTRNEKLFF.

The genes are TRBV28 and TRBJ1-2; D uncertain. Trimming cost V 7 bases and J 5 bases, with 14 bases left between them. CDR1 and CDR2 from the germline V gene are MDHEN and SYDVKM. The length of the CDR3 is 13 residues. CDR3 amino acids: CASNPERGYGYTF. CDR3 in DNA: TGTGCCAGCAACCCGGAAAGAGGGTATGGCTACACCTTC.

J is TRBJ2-2 and V is TRBV20-1; D is possibly TRBD1 or TRBD2 (5 bases each). There are 13 residues in the CDR3. In germline, CDR1 is DFQATT, CDR2 SNEGSKA (reference sequence). Trimming took 3 bases from V and 2 from J, leaving 7 bases between them. The CDR3 DNA reads TGCAGTGCTAGTGGGACCAACACCGGGGAGCTGTTTTTT. Its protein is CSASGTNTGELFF.

The chain uses TRBV5-6 and TRBJ1-2; D unclear. Germline CDR1 SGHDT, CDR2 YYEEEE. With 1 base removed from V and 8 bases from J, the gap between germline ends came to 15 bases. The CDR3 loop spans 14 amino acids. The CDR3 DNA sequence: TGTGCCAGCAGCTTGAAACAGCTATTCCGGGGCTACACCTTC. The encoded protein is CASSLKQLFRGYTF.

The chain is built from TRBV3-1 (or the pseudogene TRBV3-2) and TRBJ1-2, with D tentatively TRBD1 (5 bases). Germline-derived CDR1 and CDR2 are LGHDT and YNNKEL (reference sequence). V lost 0 bases to trimming and J lost 2 bases, with 10 bases between them. The CDR3 totals 15 residues. The CDR3 DNA follows: TGTGCCAGCAGCCAAGAATCGTCAGGGAACTATGGCTACACCTTC. Translating gives CASSQESSGNYGYTF.

V usage is TRBV18 and J usage is TRBJ1-5; possibly TRBD1 for D (6 bases). Germline values: CDR1 KGHSH, CDR2 LQKENI. Trimming left V 4 bases short and J 4 bases short, with 11 bases between. The CDR3 is 14 amino acids. The CDR3 protein is CASSLAGANQPQHF. CDR3 sequence (DNA): TGTGCCAGCTCACTTGCGGGGGCTAATCAGCCCCAGCATTTT.

This rearrangement joins TRBV7-9 to TRBJ2-7; 9 bases are shared with TRBD1. In germline, CDR1 is SEHNR, CDR2 FQNEAQ (reference sequence). The CDR3 has 15 residues. With V trimmed by 1 base and J by 2 bases, 3 bases remained unmatched. The CDR3 region has the DNA TGTGCCAGCAGCTTAGACAGGGGGCGACCCTACGAGCAGTACTTC. This translates into CASSLDRGRPYEQYF.

This clone was observed a few times. The chain recombines TRBV4-2 with TRBJ2-7; D might be TRBD1 (6 bases). The V and J ends lost 6 bases and 2 bases respectively, with 17 bases between them. The length of the CDR3 is 15 residues. In germline, CDR1 is LGHNA, CDR2 YNFKEQ. The chain's CDR3 is CASSDTTGFTYEQYF. Here the CDR3 DNA reads TGTGCCAGCAGTGATACTACAGGGTTTACCTACGAGCAGTACTTC.

The chain combines TRBV10-3 with TRBJ2-1; 9 bases match TRBD2. This CDR3 is built from 16 residues. The V gene's germline CDR1 is ENHRY and CDR2 SYGVKD. Germline trimming cut 0 bases from V and 8 bases from J; bases unmatched to any gene: 8. The CDR3 loop reads CAISESGGSGGYEQFF. CDR3 DNA sequence: TGTGCCATCAGTGAGTCGGGAGGTAGCGGGGGATATGAGCAGTTCTTC.